Below, 32 T cell receptor beta chains from the same sample are listed, as sequenced in a study of T cell responses to AZD1222 COVID-19 vaccine. Assay: immunoSEQ multiplex PCR; the TCRdb copy retains only in-frame clones and omits some. The sample carries roughly 93,000 clones, roughly nine tenths recorded once. Sequenced here: peripheral blood, sampled on day 0 of AZD1222 vaccination. These TCRs come from an adult in good health.

The chain is built from TRBV3-1 (or the pseudogene TRBV3-2) and TRBJ2-7, with TRBD2 matching 7 bases. This CDR3 has 13 residues. In germline, CDR1 is LGHDT, CDR2 YNNKEL (reference sequence). V was pared by 3 bases and J by 7 bases, with 6 bases of the junction left unmatched. The CDR3 nucleotides are TGTGCCAGCAGCCAGGGGGAGGGGAGAGAGCAGTACTTC. Encoded protein: CASSQGEGREQYF.

V and J are TRBV4-3 and TRBJ2-7; 7 bases align to TRBD2. J was trimmed by 7 bases and V by 4 bases; bases with no gene match: 19. Germline loops: CDR1 LGHNA, CDR2 YSLEER. CDR3 size: 17 residues. CDR3 in amino acids: CASSLFSTSDSKGEQYF. The DNA of the CDR3 is TGCGCCAGCAGCCTTTTTAGTACTAGCGATTCAAAGGGAGAGCAGTACTTC.

V and J are TRBV5-5 and TRBJ2-1, with D possibly being TRBD1 or TRBD2 (7 bases each). In germline, CDR1 is SGHKS, CDR2 YYEKEE (reference sequence). There are 14 residues in the CDR3. V shed 4 bases and J shed 9 bases, with 17 bases lying between them. The CDR3 sequence is CASSTRQGGSEQFF. The CDR3 nucleotides read TGTGCCAGCAGCACTAGACAGGGAGGGAGTGAGCAGTTCTTC.

The chain combines TRBV27 with TRBJ1-6, with D uncertain. V lost 3 bases to trimming and J lost 5 bases, with 8 bases between them. This CDR3 has 14 residues. The V gene's germline CDR1 is MNHEY and CDR2 SMNVEV (reference sequence). CDR3 nucleotides: TGTGCCAGCAGTTTTCAGGCGAATAATTCACCCCTCCACTTT. This encodes CASSFQANNSPLHF.

The V and J genes are TRBV4-2 and TRBJ2-3, with TRBD2 matching 9 bases. Trimming at V came to 1 base and at J to 0 bases, leaving 5 bases not matched to a gene. This CDR3 has 17 amino acids. In germline, CDR1 is LGHNA, CDR2 YNFKEQ. The CDR3 sequence is CASSQGGGRASTDTQYF. CDR3 in DNA: TGTGCCAGCAGCCAAGGGGGCGGGAGGGCCAGCACAGATACGCAGTATTTT.

This chain uses TRBV11-3 with TRBJ2-2; 11 bases fit TRBD2. CDR3 length: 16 amino acids. Per germline, CDR1 SGHNT and CDR2 YENEEA. Trimming took 5 bases from V and 6 from J; bases not matched to a gene: 8. The CDR3 nucleotides read TGTGCCAGCAGCCTAAGACTAGCGGGGCATTCCGGGGAGCTGTTTTTT. Amino acid sequence: CASSLRLAGHSGELFF.

This chain joins TRBV19 and TRBJ1-2; 8 bases match TRBD1. This CDR3 comprises 14 residues. V lost 3 bases to trimming and J lost 4 bases; unmatched junction nucleotides: 4. Per the germline V gene, CDR1 is LNHDA and CDR2 is SQIVND (reference sequence). CDR3 region: CASSIGTGPYGYTF. The CDR3 region has the DNA TGTGCCAGTAGTATTGGGACAGGTCCCTATGGCTACACCTTC.

The rearrangement links TRBV19 to TRBJ1-5; perhaps TRBD1 as D (5 bases). The CDR3 loop spans 12 amino acids. The V end lost 6 bases, the J end lost 9 bases, and 12 bases lay between the germline ends. Germline lookup yields CDR1 LNHDA and CDR2 SQIVND (reference sequence). The CDR3 DNA reads as TGTGCCAGTAGCCCCCAGGGTTGGCCCCAGCATTTT. Protein sequence: CASSPQGWPQHF.

The rearrangement links TRBV6-5 to TRBJ2-7, with D unresolved. CDR3 length: 11 amino acids. Trimming stripped 6 bases from V and 4 bases from J, with 7 bases between. From germline, CDR1 is MNHEY and CDR2 SVGAGI. This CDR3 reads CASRLAYEQYF. The CDR3 coding sequence is TGTGCCAGCAGGCTCGCTTACGAGCAGTACTTC.

V is TRBV12-3 or TRBV12-4 and J is TRBJ1-1; 9 bases map to TRBD1. V was pared by 5 bases and J by 6 bases, with 4 bases of the junction left unmatched. This CDR3 comprises 13 residues. The CDR3 nucleotides are TGTGCCAGCAGTCGGACAGGGGTGCCTGAAGCTTTCTTT. Protein sequence: CASSRTGVPEAFF.

V and J are TRBV7-9 and TRBJ1-3, with 10 positions matching TRBD1. Germline lookup yields CDR1 SEHNR and CDR2 FQNEAQ (reference sequence). The CDR3 is 16 residues long. V was clipped by 6 bases and J by 5 bases; unmatched bases: 10. The CDR3 coding sequence is TGTGCCAGCAGGCGAGACAGGGGGCAGTTAAGAAACACCATATATTTT. It specifies CASRRDRGQLRNTIYF.

A word on this clone: Germline is not matched at one junction end, which may reflect a read error. The chain recombines TRBV7-2 with TRBJ2-7; 7 nucleotides match TRBD2. Germline V CDR1 and CDR2: SGHTA, FQGNSA. The CDR3 sequence is 13 residues long. The CDR3 sequence is CASSLADVYEQYF. As DNA, the CDR3 is TGTGCCAGCAGCCTAGCGGATGTCTACGAGCAGTACTTC.

The gene calls are TRBV7-9 and TRBJ1-6, with D uncertain. The CDR3 loop spans 15 amino acids. CDR1 and CDR2 from the germline V gene are SEHNR and FQNEAQ (reference sequence). Trimming left V 7 bases short and J 2 bases short, with 12 bases between. The CDR3 DNA is TGTGCCAGCACGGCGGTAGTGCCCTATAATTCACCCCTCCACTTT. It yields the protein CASTAVVPYNSPLHF.

A single count supports this clone. V usage is TRBV7-2 and J usage is TRBJ2-3; a possible D gene is TRBD2 (5 bases). V lost 3 bases and J 2 bases, leaving 9 bases between the germline ends. CDR3 length: 14 amino acids. CDR1 and CDR2 from the germline V gene are SGHTA and FQGNSA. The CDR3 bases are TGTGCCAGCAGCTTCTTAGACTACACAGATACGCAGTATTTT. Amino acids: CASSFLDYTDTQYF.

The chain uses TRBV9 and TRBJ2-3, with TRBD2 as a possible D gene (5 bases). Germline-derived CDR1 and CDR2 are SGDLS and YYNGEE. This CDR3 region has 15 residues. Trimming shortened V by 0 bases and J by 6 bases, and 14 bases separated the two germline ends. CDR3 in amino acids: CASSVGGLQSDTQYF. The DNA of the CDR3 is TGTGCCAGCAGCGTAGGCGGGCTCCAATCGGATACGCAGTATTTT.

The V and J genes are TRBV27 and TRBJ2-7; D is possibly TRBD1 (6 bases). This CDR3 region has 16 residues. V shed 1 base and J shed 0 bases, with 13 bases lying between them. The germline V gene encodes CDR1 MNHEY and CDR2 SMNVEV (reference sequence). The CDR3 nucleotides read TGTGCCAGCAGTTTATACAGGGTCCCGAACTCCTACGAGCAGTACTTC. As protein: CASSLYRVPNSYEQYF.

The V gene is TRBV19, the J gene TRBJ2-5; D is unclear. The V end lost 3 bases, the J end lost 9 bases, and 14 bases lay between the germline ends. From germline, CDR1 is LNHDA and CDR2 SQIVND (reference sequence). The CDR3 has 13 residues. As DNA, the CDR3 is TGTGCCAGTAGTATCGGCGGATTTCAGGCCCAGTACTTC. Its protein is CASSIGGFQAQYF.

The chain employs TRBV18 and TRBJ2-5; the D gene could be TRBD1 or TRBD2 (5 bases each). V shed 2 bases and J shed 4 bases, with 11 bases lying between them. The germline V gene encodes CDR1 KGHSH and CDR2 LQKENI. The CDR3 covers 14 residues. The CDR3 reads CASSPYPGPETQYF. CDR3 nucleotides: TGTGCCAGCTCACCATATCCGGGGCCAGAGACCCAGTACTTC.

The chain is built from TRBV3-1 (or the pseudogene TRBV3-2) and TRBJ2-2; 11 nucleotides agree with TRBD2. CDR1 LGHDT and CDR2 YNNKEL come from the germline V gene (reference sequence). With 3 bases clipped from V and 7 bases from J, the junction kept 10 bases outside the gene matches. The CDR3 spans 17 residues. The DNA of the CDR3 is TGTGCCAGCAGCCAGGTTACTAGCGGGAGAGGCGGCGGGGAGCTGTTTTTT. It codes for CASSQVTSGRGGGELFF.

This clone occurred once. The chain has TRBV5-1 and TRBJ2-7; 7 bases line up with TRBD1. Germline loops: CDR1 SGHRS, CDR2 YFSETQ. The CDR3 contains 14 residues. The V segment lost 3 bases and the J segment 0 bases; nucleotides outside the gene matches: 3. The CDR3 DNA reads TGCGCCAGCAGCTCTAGGACAGGCTCCTACGAGCAGTACTTC. The encoded protein is CASSSRTGSYEQYF.

This sequence joins TRBV11-3 and TRBJ2-7, with D tentatively TRBD1 or TRBD2 (5 bases each). CDR1 SGHNT and CDR2 YENEEA come from the germline V gene. The CDR3 length is 13 residues. V lost 5 bases and J lost 0, with 8 bases in between. This chain's CDR3 is CASSPGSSYEQYF. In DNA, the CDR3 is TGTGCCAGCAGCCCAGGGAGCTCCTACGAGCAGTACTTC.

This sequence joins TRBV19 and TRBJ2-6, with unresolved D. V lost 4 bases and J lost 4, with 8 bases in between. The CDR3 is 14 amino acids. In germline, CDR1 is LNHDA, CDR2 SQIVND (reference sequence). CDR3 amino acids: CASSTPEGANVLTF. The CDR3 DNA follows: TGTGCCAGTAGTACGCCCGAGGGGGCCAACGTCCTGACTTTC.

The chain joins TRBV7-2 to TRBJ2-6; 8 nucleotides match TRBD1. Trimming at V came to 8 bases and at J to 0 bases, leaving 3 bases not matched to a gene. The CDR3 covers 15 residues. Looked up from germline, CDR1 is SGHTA and CDR2 is FQGNSA. In nucleotides, the CDR3 is TGTGCCAGCCGGCAGGGGGCCTCTGGGGCCAACGTCCTGACTTTC. The encoded protein is CASRQGASGANVLTF.

The chain uses TRBV5-4 and TRBJ2-1; TRBD1 aligns across 11 bases. Per the germline V gene, CDR1 is SGHNT and CDR2 is YYREEE (reference sequence). Germline trimming cut 4 bases from V and 6 bases from J; bases unmatched to any gene: 6. This CDR3 comprises 15 residues. CDR3 sequence (DNA): TGTGCCAGCAGCGATGGACAGGGGGCTGGCAATGAGCAGTTCTTC. This translates into CASSDGQGAGNEQFF.

The J gene is TRBJ2-3, the V gene TRBV28; 7 bases align to TRBD2. The CDR3 is made up of 13 amino acids. Per germline, CDR1 MDHEN and CDR2 SYDVKM. V gave up 8 bases and J gave up 4 bases; unmatched junction bases: 6. For the CDR3, the DNA is TGTGCCAGCCTCAACGCGGGGGCAGATACGCAGTATTTT. It yields the protein CASLNAGADTQYF.

V and J are TRBV24-1 and TRBJ2-5; 8 bases are shared with TRBD2. V dropped 3 bases and J dropped 8; count of bases not matched to a gene: 7. Germline V CDR1 and CDR2: KGHDR, SFDVKD. The CDR3 runs 14 residues. The CDR3 DNA reads as TGTGCCACCAGTGATCCGGGGGGGAGAGAAACCCAGTACTTC. It translates to CATSDPGGRETQYF.

The rearrangement joins TRBV19 to TRBJ2-3; the D is unclear. V was shortened by 3 bases and J by 2 bases, with 6 bases between the two germline ends. Germline CDR1 LNHDA, CDR2 SQIVND (reference sequence). The CDR3 has 13 residues. The CDR3 coding sequence is TGTGCCAGTAGTATGGGGTACACAGATACGCAGTATTTT. Its protein is CASSMGYTDTQYF.

The CDR3 region has the DNA TGTGCCAGTAACAAGGGTGGCCCTGGAAACACCATATATTTT. Encoded protein: CASNKGGPGNTIYF. The chain is built from TRBV19 and TRBJ1-3; D is unresolved. CDR1 LNHDA and CDR2 SQIVND come from the germline V gene (reference sequence). With 7 bases removed from V and 2 bases from J, the gap between germline ends came to 12 bases. The CDR3 extends over 14 amino acids.

The rearrangement joins TRBV6-1 to TRBJ1-6; TRBD1 matches 10 bases. The CDR3 consists of 20 residues. Unmatched junction bases numbered 12, after V lost 4 bases and J lost 0 bases. Looked up from germline, CDR1 is MNHNS and CDR2 is SASEGT. In DNA form, the CDR3 reads TGTGCCAGCAGTGCGCTTCCGGGACAGGGGAAGTACTCCTATAATTCACCCCTCCACTTT. It encodes CASSALPGQGKYSYNSPLHF.

The chain combines TRBV7-3 with TRBJ2-5, with a tentative D call TRBD2 (6 bases). V lost 4 bases, J lost 2 bases, and 20 bases lay in between. The CDR3 consists of 17 residues. Germline V gives CDR1 SGHTA, CDR2 FQGTGA. The CDR3 DNA follows: TGTGCCAGCAGCTCCTCGGGGGTAGCGGTACCTCAAGAGACCCAGTACTTC. It yields the protein CASSSSGVAVPQETQYF.

The chain recombines TRBV29-1 with TRBJ2-2, with TRBD1 identical over 9 bases. Losses at the gene ends were 4 bases for V and 4 bases for J; bases not matched to a gene: 4. The CDR3 extends over 14 amino acids. Germline CDR1 and CDR2: SQVTM and ANQGSEA. The CDR3 is CSVGQGGSTGELFF. CDR3 nucleotides: TGCAGCGTTGGACAGGGGGGTAGCACCGGGGAGCTGTTTTTT.

This chain joins TRBV6-5 and TRBJ2-3; TRBD1 matches at 8 bases. J gave up 6 bases and V 6 bases, and 5 bases lay outside the gene matches. The V gene's germline CDR1 is MNHEY and CDR2 SVGAGI. There are 13 residues in the CDR3. The CDR3 region has the DNA TGTGCCAGCAGCAGGACAGGGATGGATACGCAGTATTTT. Translating it yields CASSRTGMDTQYF.